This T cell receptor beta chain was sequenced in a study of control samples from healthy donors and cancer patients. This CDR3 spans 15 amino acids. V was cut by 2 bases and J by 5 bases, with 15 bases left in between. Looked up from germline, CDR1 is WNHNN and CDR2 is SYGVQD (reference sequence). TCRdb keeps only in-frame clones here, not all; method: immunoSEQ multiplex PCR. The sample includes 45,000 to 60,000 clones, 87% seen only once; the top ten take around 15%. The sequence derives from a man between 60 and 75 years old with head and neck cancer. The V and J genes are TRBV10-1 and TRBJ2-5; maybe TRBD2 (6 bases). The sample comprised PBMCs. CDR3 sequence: CASSEDAGSGETQYF. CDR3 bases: TGCGCCAGCAGTGAGGACGCGGGGAGCGGGGAGACCCAGTACTTC.